This T cell receptor beta chain came from a study of a mutant IDH1 vaccine in newly diagnosed glioma. Measured with immunoSEQ multiplex PCR; TCRdb has only the in-frame clones, and not every one. The profile covers 30,000 to 45,000 clones, with about 89% appearing a single time and around 2.8% taken by the ten largest. The time point was: week 5, during vaccination. Each dose of the vaccine consisted of 300 ug of mutant IDH1 20-mer peptide, with topical imiquimod. Trimming took off 4 bases at V and 6 bases at J, with 10 bases between the two ends. Looked up from germline, CDR1 is MDHEN and CDR2 is SYDVKM. The CDR3 covers 12 residues. With respect to this clone: Its cognate antigen is unknown.

The genes are TRBV28 and TRBJ2-7; the D is unclear. The source material was PBMCs, sampled from a glioma patient whose treatment included an IDH1 peptide vaccine. This TCR derives from a man in his fifties or sixties with glioma. The CDR3 loop is CASSSQWSEQYF. In DNA, the CDR3 is TGTGCCAGCAGTTCACAGTGGTCCGAGCAGTACTTC.